The 10 T cell receptor beta chains in this list originate from one sample, sequenced in a study of blood T cell repertoires in COVID-19. Profiling relied on immunoSEQ multiplex PCR, and the TCRdb table lists in-frame clones only, not all of them. The table has about 17,000 clones, about four fifths seen once; the top ten hold approximately 28%. Sequencing was done on a sample of peripheral blood. These TCRs come from a woman aged 65 to 85 with active COVID-19.

The chain is built from TRBV6-6 and TRBJ2-2, with 7 bases fitting TRBD2. The CDR3 consists of 15 residues. Germline lookup yields CDR1 MNHNY and CDR2 SVGAGI (reference sequence). V lost 6 bases to trimming and J lost 3 bases; unmatched junction nucleotides: 7. CDR3 residues: CASRSGLGDTGELFF. The CDR3 bases are TGTGCCAGCAGGTCCGGACTAGGGGACACCGGGGAGCTGTTTTTT.

The chain has TRBV2 and TRBJ1-5, with D perhaps matching TRBD1 (6 bases). CDR3 size: 14 residues. Per the germline V gene, CDR1 is SNHLY and CDR2 is FYNNEI. Trimming removed 5 bases from V and 5 bases from J, with 13 bases in between. The CDR3 bases are TGTGCCAGCAGTTCGGACAGAGAGGATCAGCCCCAGCATTTT. Encoded protein: CASSSDREDQPQHF.

The chain joins TRBV27 to TRBJ1-1; 7 bases map to TRBD1. Losses at the gene ends were 5 bases for V and 0 bases for J; bases not matched to a gene: 9. The CDR3 totals 16 residues. Germline V gene lookup returns CDR1 MNHEY and CDR2 SMNVEV (reference sequence). The CDR3: CASSHLAQGLNTEAFF. The CDR3 DNA reads as TGTGCCAGCAGTCACCTCGCACAGGGGCTGAACACTGAAGCTTTCTTT.

This chain links TRBV15 with TRBJ2-3, with 9 positions matching TRBD2. Germline V gives CDR1 LNHNV, CDR2 YYDKDF (reference sequence). This CDR3 contains 16 residues. J gave up 3 bases and V 1 base, and 5 bases lay outside the gene matches. CDR3 nucleotide sequence: TGTGCCACCAGCAGAGCCGGGACTAGCCGTACAGATACGCAGTATTTT. As protein: CATSRAGTSRTDTQYF.

CDR3 DNA sequence: TGCGCCAGCAGCTTAAATGGACTTGAAGCGAACACCGGGGAGCTGTTTTTT. Its translation is CASSLNGLEANTGELFF. The chain couples TRBV5-1 to TRBJ2-2; D possibly corresponds to TRBD2 (5 bases). V was cut by 2 bases and J by 0 bases, with 14 bases left in between. The germline V gene has CDR1 SGHRS and CDR2 YFSETQ. CDR3 length equals 17 residues.

This chain links TRBV5-5 with TRBJ1-3; 7 bases align to TRBD1. This CDR3 has 15 amino acids. J gave up 2 bases and V 1 base, and 3 bases lay outside the gene matches. From germline, CDR1 is SGHKS and CDR2 YYEKEE (reference sequence). CDR3 DNA: TGTGCCAGCAGCTTGTCTACAGGGGCTGGAAACACCATATATTTT. Its translation: CASSLSTGAGNTIYF.

This clone was seen only once. The chain is built from TRBV27 and TRBJ1-2, with D perhaps TRBD1 (6 bases). CDR3 length: 18 amino acids. Trimming took off 7 bases at V and 1 base at J, with 25 bases between the two ends. Germline V CDR1 and CDR2: MNHEY, SMNVEV (reference sequence). The CDR3 loop is CASKGTQSLGWFNYGYTF. The CDR3 region has the DNA TGTGCCAGCAAAGGGACACAGTCCCTGGGGTGGTTTAACTATGGCTACACCTTC.

This clone rates as medium-sized. The chain recombines TRBV6-5 with TRBJ1-5, with 8 bases matching TRBD1. Trimming removed 7 bases from V and 3 bases from J; junction bases left unmatched: 2. Germline CDR1 and CDR2: MNHEY and SVGAGI. CDR3 length equals 13 residues. CDR3 protein: CASMTGDNQPQHF. CDR3 nucleotides: TGTGCCAGCATGACAGGGGACAATCAGCCCCAGCATTTT.

This sequence joins TRBV27 and TRBJ1-2; 10 positions match TRBD1. V was clipped by 6 bases and J by 4 bases; unmatched bases: 14. CDR3 length: 17 amino acids. Per the germline V gene, CDR1 is MNHEY and CDR2 is SMNVEV (reference sequence). CDR3 protein: CASSRTGGILSSYGYTF. The CDR3, as DNA: TGTGCCAGCAGCCGGACAGGGGGAATACTGAGTTCCTATGGCTACACCTTC.

The chain uses TRBV7-9 and TRBJ2-2; no firm D call. CDR3 length: 16 amino acids. V was cut by 4 bases and J by 6 bases, with 18 bases left in between. Germline CDR1 reads SEHNR; CDR2 reads FQNEAQ (reference sequence). CDR3 sequence (DNA): TGTGCCAGCAGCTCTATGGCTAACTATTTCCCCGGGGAGCTGTTTTTT. As protein: CASSSMANYFPGELFF.